Presented here are 17 T cell receptor beta chains from one specimen sequenced in a study of blood T cell repertoires in COVID-19. The table came from immunoSEQ multiplex PCR; TCRdb's copy has only in-frame clones and leaves some out. The sample holds around 100,000 clones; 65% to 75% are singletons and the top ten take approximately 5.9%. Sequenced sample: peripheral blood. Source of these receptors: a man older than 75 with acute or convalescent COVID-19.

The chain recombines TRBV7-9 with TRBJ1-4, with unresolved D. Trimming stripped 1 base from V and 14 bases from J, with 20 bases between. This CDR3 is built from 15 residues. CDR1 is SEHNR, CDR2 FQNEAQ, per germline (reference sequence). CDR3 in DNA: TGTGCCAGCAGCTTAGGTGCGAGCACAGCCGAATTGCTGTTTTTT. Amino acid sequence: CASSLGASTAELLFF.

This clone has a single count. The chain recombines TRBV7-9 with TRBJ2-5; possibly TRBD1 for D (5 bases). With 2 bases removed from V and 2 bases from J, the gap between germline ends came to 6 bases. The CDR3 length is 13 residues. CDR1 is SEHNR and CDR2 is FQNEAQ in the germline V gene (reference sequence). The CDR3 is CASSLRGQETQYF. The CDR3 region has the DNA TGTGCCAGCAGCTTAAGGGGTCAAGAGACCCAGTACTTC.

This clone was counted a single time. V gene TRBV4-1 combines with J gene TRBJ2-3; 11 bases agree with TRBD2. This CDR3 region has 15 residues. CDR1 is MGHRA and CDR2 is YSYEKL in the germline V gene. V lost 7 bases to trimming and J lost 1 base; unmatched junction nucleotides: 4. The CDR3 DNA sequence: TGCGCCAGCAAAATGGGACTAGCGGGCACAGATACGCAGTATTTT. Translated: CASKMGLAGTDTQYF.

This clone was detected once. The chain is built from TRBV29-1 and TRBJ1-2; tentatively, D is TRBD1 (5 bases). Trimming shortened V by 3 bases and J by 14 bases, and 10 bases separated the two germline ends. Per germline, CDR1 SQVTM and CDR2 ANQGSEA. The CDR3 is 9 amino acids. In DNA, the CDR3 is TGCAGCGTTGACAGGGATGGTACCTTC. Amino acids: CSVDRDGTF.

This chain joins TRBV29-1 and TRBJ2-2, with D possibly TRBD2 on 5 matching bases. This CDR3 contains 14 residues. CDR1 and CDR2 (germline): SQVTM, ANQGSEA. The V and J ends lost 4 bases and 5 bases respectively, with 14 bases between them. The CDR3 protein is CSVGRTEVTGELFF. Here the CDR3 DNA reads TGCAGCGTTGGCCGGACTGAGGTGACCGGGGAGCTGTTTTTT.

This clone was observed a handful of times. The chain recombines TRBV10-2 with TRBJ1-1; no clear D gene. There are 13 residues in the CDR3. The germline gives CDR1 WSHSY, CDR2 SAAADI. V was trimmed by 0 bases and J by 5 bases, leaving 7 bases between them. Written as DNA, the CDR3 is TGCGCCAGCAGTGAGTCGGCCCTTACTGAAGCTTTCTTT. Translated, it gives CASSESALTEAFF.

V gene TRBV19 combines with J gene TRBJ2-7, with D possibly being TRBD2 (6 bases). The CDR3 spans 14 residues. The germline V gene has CDR1 LNHDA and CDR2 SQIVND (reference sequence). Trimming shortened V by 5 bases and J by 2 bases, and 13 bases separated the two germline ends. CDR3 coding DNA: TGTGCCAGTAGTGCGTCGGCGGGACCCTACGAGCAGTACTTC. Protein product: CASSASAGPYEQYF.

This clone was picked up a small number of times. The chain is built from TRBV24-1 and TRBJ1-2; D perhaps matches TRBD1 (5 bases). Trimming removed 6 bases at V and 8 bases at J, with 9 bases between. The germline gives CDR1 KGHDR, CDR2 SFDVKD. There are 11 residues in the CDR3. CDR3 coding DNA: TGTGCCACCAGTCGGGGGGACGGCTACACCTTC. This encodes CATSRGDGYTF.

This sequence joins TRBV21-1 and TRBJ2-1; the table calls TRBD2, which could not be checked here. TRBV21-1 has pseudogene status. There are 19 residues in the CDR3. The CDR3 coding sequence is TGTGCCAGCAGCAAAGGTGGGACTAGCGGGAGAACCCCCCACAATGAGCAGTTCTTC. Protein sequence: CASSKGGTSGRTPHNEQFF.

This clone was detected many times. The chain combines TRBV5-1 with TRBJ2-7; a possible D gene is TRBD2 (5 bases). Trimming took off 2 bases at V and 1 base at J, with 13 bases between the two ends. This CDR3 region has 15 residues. Germline V gives CDR1 SGHRS, CDR2 YFSETQ. This CDR3 reads CASSFRAGISYEQYF. The CDR3 nucleotides read TGCGCCAGCAGCTTCCGCGCCGGGATATCCTACGAGCAGTACTTC.

This clone was seen only once. This rearrangement joins TRBV27 to TRBJ1-6, with D hard to call. Germline loops: CDR1 MNHEY, CDR2 SMNVEV (reference sequence). The CDR3 covers 16 residues. The V end was cut by 4 bases, the J end by 14 bases, with 24 bases between. The CDR3 DNA reads TGTGCCAGCAGTTCCTGGACTGACCCTAGAGGTGGGGCCCTCCACTTT. It encodes CASSSWTDPRGGALHF.

The sample holds one count of this clone. This chain links TRBV5-4 with TRBJ2-7; D is perhaps TRBD1 (5 bases). V was clipped by 3 bases and J by 5 bases, with 12 bases between them. This CDR3 comprises 13 residues. Germline V gene lookup returns CDR1 SGHNT and CDR2 YYREEE (reference sequence). In DNA form, the CDR3 reads TGTGCCAGCAGCTCCCCCCAGGACAACGAGCAGTACTTC. Translated, it gives CASSSPQDNEQYF.

The rearrangement joins TRBV7-9 to TRBJ2-3; 13 bases line up with TRBD2. The CDR3 is 17 amino acids. V trimming: 2 bases; J trimming: 4 bases; junction bases outside the gene matches: 6. Germline-derived CDR1 and CDR2 are SEHNR and FQNEAQ (reference sequence). CDR3 protein: CASSLYTSGRAADTQYF. The CDR3 coding sequence is TGTGCCAGCAGCTTATATACTAGCGGGAGGGCCGCAGATACGCAGTATTTT.

The chain employs TRBV19 and TRBJ2-5, with TRBD2 identical over 8 bases. V lost 4 bases to trimming and J lost 5 bases; unmatched junction nucleotides: 6. CDR3 length: 14 amino acids. Per the germline V gene, CDR1 is LNHDA and CDR2 is SQIVND (reference sequence). CDR3 in DNA: TGTGCCAGTAGTACGGGAGGGAGGGGCGAGACCCAGTACTTC. Amino acid sequence: CASSTGGRGETQYF.

The V gene is TRBV28, the J gene TRBJ2-5, with TRBD2 identical over 8 bases. The CDR3 consists of 14 residues. Germline-derived CDR1 and CDR2 are MDHEN and SYDVKM. With 7 bases clipped from V and 1 base from J, the junction kept 5 bases outside the gene matches. CDR3 protein: CASTQRGGQETQYF. The CDR3 DNA reads TGTGCCAGCACCCAACGGGGGGGCCAAGAGACCCAGTACTTC.

V is TRBV4-1 and J is TRBJ1-2; tentatively, D is TRBD1 (5 bases). CDR3 length: 17 residues. Trimming shortened V by 0 bases and J by 0 bases, and 14 bases separated the two germline ends. CDR1 is MGHRA and CDR2 is YSYEKL in the germline V gene. Here the CDR3 reads CASSQDPLRGANYGYTF. CDR3 DNA sequence: TGCGCCAGCAGCCAAGATCCCCTTCGGGGGGCTAACTATGGCTACACCTTC.

The gene calls are TRBV5-8 and TRBJ2-7, with 8 bases matching TRBD1. V was pared by 4 bases and J by 5 bases, with 11 bases of the junction left unmatched. CDR1 is SGHTS and CDR2 is YDEGEE in the germline V gene. The CDR3 loop spans 15 amino acids. CDR3 sequence: CASSHRQGAFDEQYF. CDR3 in DNA: TGTGCCAGCAGCCACCGGCAGGGGGCATTCGACGAGCAGTACTTC.